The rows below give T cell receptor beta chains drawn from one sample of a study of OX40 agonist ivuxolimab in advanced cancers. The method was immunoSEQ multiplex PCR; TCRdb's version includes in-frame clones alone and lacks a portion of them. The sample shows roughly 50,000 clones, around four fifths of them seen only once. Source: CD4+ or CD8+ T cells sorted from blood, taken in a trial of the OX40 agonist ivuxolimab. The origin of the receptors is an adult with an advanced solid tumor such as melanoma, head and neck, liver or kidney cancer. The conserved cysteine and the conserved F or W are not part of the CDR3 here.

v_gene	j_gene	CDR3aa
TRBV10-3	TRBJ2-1	AISESKRGLLNEQF
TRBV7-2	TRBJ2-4	ASSIGLAGALSWNIQY
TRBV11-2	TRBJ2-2	ASSLNGGYGELF
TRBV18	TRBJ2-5	ASSPPLRPQETQY
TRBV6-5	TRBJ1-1	ASSYEGSNTEAF
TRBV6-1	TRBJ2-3	ASSGPPVTGGRSDTQY
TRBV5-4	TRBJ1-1	ATNRGNTEAF
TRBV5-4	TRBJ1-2	ASSPPPQVNGLYGYT
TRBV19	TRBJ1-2	ASNFLRQERPNGYT
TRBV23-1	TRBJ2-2	ASSQFPGQRLTGELF
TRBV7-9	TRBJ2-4	ASRPPTAKNIQY
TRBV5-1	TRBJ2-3	ASSSEGDTQY
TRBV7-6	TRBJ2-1	ASRRGTGGGNEQF
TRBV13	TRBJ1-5	ASSFGSNQPQH
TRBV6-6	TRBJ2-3	ASSSTSGGWSGTQY
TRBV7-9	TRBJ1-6	ASTSWGTGYKDSPLH
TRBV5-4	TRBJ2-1	ASPRIGKTVNEQF
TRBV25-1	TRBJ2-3	ASSEWGDGSTDTQY
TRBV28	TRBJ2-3	ASSSITRRTDTQY
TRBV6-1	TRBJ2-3	ASSESARAGDTQY
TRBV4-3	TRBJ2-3	ASSPFGGDTQY
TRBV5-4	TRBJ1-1	ASSVYRGSATEAF
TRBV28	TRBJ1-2	ASGTQGGYT
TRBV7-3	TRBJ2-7	ASSLAGGNYEQY
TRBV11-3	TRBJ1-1	ASLREINTEAF
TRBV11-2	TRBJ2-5	ASSLGWTGGEETQY
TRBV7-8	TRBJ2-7	ASSPGGGYEQY
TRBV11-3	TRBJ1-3	ASSLDGPSGNTIY
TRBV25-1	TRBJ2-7	ASSGDLWDEQY
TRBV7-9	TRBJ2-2	ASSLATTGELF
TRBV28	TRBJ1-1	ASSSGQGNTEAF
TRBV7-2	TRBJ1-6	ASSLGQGLGNSPLH
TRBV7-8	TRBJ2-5	ASSFAGGRGETQY
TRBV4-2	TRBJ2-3	ASSQDGAGPDTQY
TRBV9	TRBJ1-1	ASSADFLEDTEAF
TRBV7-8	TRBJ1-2	ASSFLKDSLTYGYT
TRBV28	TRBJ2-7	ASSLGAGGPDEQY
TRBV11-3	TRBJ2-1	ASSLEGNEQF
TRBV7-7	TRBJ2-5	ASSLVWGGQETQY
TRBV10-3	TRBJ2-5	AVRRSPQETQY
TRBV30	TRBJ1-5	AWTSQGFHQPQH
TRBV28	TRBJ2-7	ASKGGYEQY
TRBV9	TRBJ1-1	ASNREVGTEAF
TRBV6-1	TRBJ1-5	ASSVGTGNDEPQH
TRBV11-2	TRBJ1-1	ASSLDLGEAF
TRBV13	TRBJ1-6	ASSLGARTGVSPLH
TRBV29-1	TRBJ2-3	SAEAGTGGYTDTQY
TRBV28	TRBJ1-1	ASSSRDRPSKNTEAF
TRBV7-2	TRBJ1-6	ASSLAGLTNSPLH
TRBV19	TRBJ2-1	ASSILTSGYNEQF
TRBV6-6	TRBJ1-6	ASSASSSYNSPLH
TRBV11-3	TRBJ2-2	ASSLPSGGHGTGELF
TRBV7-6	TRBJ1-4	ASSPRLSNEKLF
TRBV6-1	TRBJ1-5	ASSKQPDSNQPQH
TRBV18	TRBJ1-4	ASSQGQNEKLF
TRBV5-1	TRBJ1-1	ASRDQGIGTEAF
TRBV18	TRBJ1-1	ASSPGENAF
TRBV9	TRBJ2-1	ASSAGHGGASREQF
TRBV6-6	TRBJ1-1	ASSTRGGVTEAF
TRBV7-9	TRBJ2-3	ASSSPAANTDTQY